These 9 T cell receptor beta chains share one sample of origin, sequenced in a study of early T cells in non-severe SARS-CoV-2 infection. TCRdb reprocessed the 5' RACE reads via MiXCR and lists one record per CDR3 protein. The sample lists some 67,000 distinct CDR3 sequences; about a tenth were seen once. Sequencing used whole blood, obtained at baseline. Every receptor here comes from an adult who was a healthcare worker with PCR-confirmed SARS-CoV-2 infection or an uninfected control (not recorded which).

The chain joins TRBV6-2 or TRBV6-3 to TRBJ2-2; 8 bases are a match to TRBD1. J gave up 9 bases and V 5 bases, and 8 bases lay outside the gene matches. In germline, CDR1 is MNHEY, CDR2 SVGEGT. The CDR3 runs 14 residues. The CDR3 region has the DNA TGTGCCAGCAGTGGACAGGGTGAGGCCAGGGAGCTGTTTTTT. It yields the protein CASSGQGEARELFF.

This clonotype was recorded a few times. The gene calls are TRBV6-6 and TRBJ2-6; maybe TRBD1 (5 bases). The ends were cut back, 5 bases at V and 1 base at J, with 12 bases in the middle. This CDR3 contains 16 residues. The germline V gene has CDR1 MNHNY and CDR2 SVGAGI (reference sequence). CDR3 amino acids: CASSETSGSGANVLTF. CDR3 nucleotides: TGTGCCAGCAGTGAAACGTCAGGGTCTGGGGCCAACGTCCTGACTTTC.

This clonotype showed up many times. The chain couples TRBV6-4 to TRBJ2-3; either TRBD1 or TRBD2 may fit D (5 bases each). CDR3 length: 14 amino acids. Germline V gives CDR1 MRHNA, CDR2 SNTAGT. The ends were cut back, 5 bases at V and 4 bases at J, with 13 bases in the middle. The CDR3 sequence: CASSPSRGADTQYF. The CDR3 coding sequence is TGTGCCAGCAGTCCTTCGAGGGGCGCAGATACGCAGTATTTT.

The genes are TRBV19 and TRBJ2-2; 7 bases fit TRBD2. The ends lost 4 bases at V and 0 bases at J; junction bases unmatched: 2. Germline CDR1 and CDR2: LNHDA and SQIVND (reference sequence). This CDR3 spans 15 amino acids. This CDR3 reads CASSRGGANTGELFF. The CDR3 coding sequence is TGTGCCAGTAGTAGGGGAGGGGCGAACACCGGGGAGCTGTTTTTT.

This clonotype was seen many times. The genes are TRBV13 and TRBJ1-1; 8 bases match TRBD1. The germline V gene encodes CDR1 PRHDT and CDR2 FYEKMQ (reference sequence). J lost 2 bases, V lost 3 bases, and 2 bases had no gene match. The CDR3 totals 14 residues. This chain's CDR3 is CASSLSGGNTEAFF. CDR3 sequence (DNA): TGTGCCAGCAGCTTGTCAGGGGGCAACACTGAAGCTTTCTTT. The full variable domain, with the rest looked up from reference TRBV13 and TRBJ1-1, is AAGVIQSPRHLIKEKRETATLKCYPIPRHDTVYWYQQGPGQDPQFLISFYEKMQSDKGSIPDRFSAQQFSDYHSELNMSSLELGDSALYFCASSLSGGNTEAFFGQGTRLTVV.

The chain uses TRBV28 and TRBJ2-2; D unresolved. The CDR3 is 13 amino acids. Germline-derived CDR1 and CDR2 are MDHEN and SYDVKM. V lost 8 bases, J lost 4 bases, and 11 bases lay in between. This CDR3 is CASHNAVTGELFF. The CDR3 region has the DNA TGTGCCAGCCACAATGCGGTCACCGGGGAGCTGTTTTTT.

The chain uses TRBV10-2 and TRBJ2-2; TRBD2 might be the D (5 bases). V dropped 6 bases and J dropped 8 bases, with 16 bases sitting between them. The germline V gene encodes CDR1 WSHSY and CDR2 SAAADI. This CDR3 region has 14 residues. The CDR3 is CASRAEVLLGELFF. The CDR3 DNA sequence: TGCGCCAGCAGGGCGGAGGTCCTCTTGGGGGAGCTGTTTTTT.

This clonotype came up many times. CDR3 residues: CSARVRLLDRNHSNQPQHF. DNA for the CDR3: TGCAGTGCTAGAGTTCGGCTCCTGGACAGGAATCATAGCAATCAGCCCCAGCATTTT. This chain connects TRBV20-1 to TRBJ1-5; 7 nucleotides match TRBD1. There are 19 residues in the CDR3. Germline values: CDR1 DFQATT, CDR2 SNEGSKA (reference sequence). Trimming removed 1 base from V and 0 bases from J; junction bases left unmatched: 15.

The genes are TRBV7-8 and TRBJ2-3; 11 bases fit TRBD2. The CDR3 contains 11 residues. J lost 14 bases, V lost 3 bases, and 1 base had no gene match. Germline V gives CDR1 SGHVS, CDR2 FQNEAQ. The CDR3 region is CASSFSGRAYF. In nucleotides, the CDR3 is TGTGCCAGCAGCTTTAGCGGGAGGGCGTATTTT.